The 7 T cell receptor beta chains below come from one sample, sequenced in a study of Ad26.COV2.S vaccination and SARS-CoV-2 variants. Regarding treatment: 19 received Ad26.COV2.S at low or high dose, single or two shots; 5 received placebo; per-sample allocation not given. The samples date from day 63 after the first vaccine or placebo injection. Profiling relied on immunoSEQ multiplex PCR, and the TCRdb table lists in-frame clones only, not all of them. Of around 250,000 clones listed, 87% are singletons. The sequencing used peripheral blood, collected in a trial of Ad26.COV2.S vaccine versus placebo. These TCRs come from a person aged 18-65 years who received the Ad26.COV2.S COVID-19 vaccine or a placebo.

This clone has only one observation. The CDR3, as DNA: TGTGCCAGCAGTTACCTTGTGGGGGGTAACACTGAAGCTTTCTTT. As protein: CASSYLVGGNTEAFF. The J gene is TRBJ1-1, the V gene TRBV6-2 or TRBV6-3; possibly TRBD1 for D (5 bases). The germline V and J ends were trimmed by 2 bases and 2 bases, with 12 bases remaining between them. Looked up from germline, CDR1 is MNHEY and CDR2 is SVGEGT. CDR3 length: 15 amino acids.

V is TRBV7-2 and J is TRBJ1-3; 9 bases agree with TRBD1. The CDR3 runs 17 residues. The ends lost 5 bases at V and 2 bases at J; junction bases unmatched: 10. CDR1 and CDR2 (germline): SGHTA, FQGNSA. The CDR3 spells CASSQTAGTGTGNTIYF. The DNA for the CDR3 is TGTGCCAGCAGCCAGACCGCCGGGACAGGGACTGGAAACACCATATATTTT.

DNA of the CDR3: TGTGCCAGCAGCGTAGCAAGTCCGTTCAGGGCCACTGAAGCTTTCTTT. Translation gives CASSVASPFRATEAFF. The chain is built from TRBV9 and TRBJ1-1, with a weak D call TRBD1 (5 bases). Trimming pared 0 bases from V and 4 bases from J, leaving 16 bases between. The germline V gene has CDR1 SGDLS and CDR2 YYNGEE. This CDR3 region has 16 residues.

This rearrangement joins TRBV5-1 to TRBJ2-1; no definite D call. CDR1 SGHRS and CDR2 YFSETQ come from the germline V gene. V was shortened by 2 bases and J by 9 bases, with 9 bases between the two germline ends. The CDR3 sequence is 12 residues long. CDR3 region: CASSLLGPEQFF. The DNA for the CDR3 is TGCGCCAGCAGCTTACTCGGTCCTGAGCAGTTCTTC.

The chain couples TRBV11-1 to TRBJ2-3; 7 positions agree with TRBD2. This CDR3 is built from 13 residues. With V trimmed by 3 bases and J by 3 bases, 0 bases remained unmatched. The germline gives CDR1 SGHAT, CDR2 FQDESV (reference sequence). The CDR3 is CASSFSGTDTQYF. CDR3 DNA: TGTGCCAGCAGCTTTAGCGGGACAGATACGCAGTATTTT.

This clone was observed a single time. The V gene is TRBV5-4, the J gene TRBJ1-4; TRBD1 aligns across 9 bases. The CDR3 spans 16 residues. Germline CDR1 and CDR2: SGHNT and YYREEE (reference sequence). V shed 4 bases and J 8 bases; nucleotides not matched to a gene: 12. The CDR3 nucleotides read TGTGCCAGCAGCACCGGGACAGGGACCTATCGGGAAAAACTGTTTTTT. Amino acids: CASSTGTGTYREKLFF.

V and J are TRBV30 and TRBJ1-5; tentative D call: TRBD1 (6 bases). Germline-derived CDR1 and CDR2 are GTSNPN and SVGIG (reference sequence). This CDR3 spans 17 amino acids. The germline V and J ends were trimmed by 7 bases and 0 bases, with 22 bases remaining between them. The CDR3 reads CASSSTRTANSNQPQHF. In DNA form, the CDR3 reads TGTGCCTCATCTTCCACTCGGACAGCGAATAGCAATCAGCCCCAGCATTTT. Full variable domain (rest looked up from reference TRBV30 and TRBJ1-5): SQTIHQWPATLVQPVGSPLSLECTVEGTSNPNLYWYRQAAGRGLQLLFYSVGIGQISSEVPQNLSASRPQDRQFILSSKKLLLSDSGFYLCASSSTRTANSNQPQHFGDGTRLSIL.